The 10 T cell receptor beta chains presented below share a single source sample, sequenced in a study of blood T cells in healthy people across ages. Next came a second PCR, run for about 6 to 11 cycles, which used a sample-barcoded 5' primer along with a J-beta primer mix. MiXCR, applied by TCRdb to the 5' RACE reads, yields one record per CDR3 protein. The data contain around 650,000 distinct CDR3 sequences, less than 40% of them seen just once; the ten biggest clones take up 15%. Sequenced material: blood. The receptors shown here come from a woman of 80 years or more in good health.

CDR3 residues: CASNPGTTGTDTQYF. The CDR3 DNA is TGTGCCAGCAATCCCGGGACTACGGGCACAGATACGCAGTATTTT. The rearrangement uses TRBV28 and TRBJ2-3, with TRBD2 identical over 7 bases. The CDR3 is made up of 15 amino acids. Looked up from germline, CDR1 is MDHEN and CDR2 is SYDVKM. The V and J ends lost 7 bases and 1 base, in that order; junction bases with no gene match: 8.

This clonotype was recorded at least ten times. CDR3 sequence: CASSLDGGPYNEQFF. The CDR3 bases are TGCGCCAGCAGCTTGGACGGGGGACCCTACAATGAGCAGTTCTTC. This chain joins TRBV5-1 and TRBJ2-1, with TRBD2 as a possible D gene (6 bases). V was trimmed by 0 bases and J by 2 bases, leaving 9 bases between them. This CDR3 region has 15 residues. CDR1 and CDR2 from the germline V gene are SGHRS and YFSETQ.

Concerning this clonotype: This may be a read error, as it is one base from a much larger clone. V is TRBV7-9 and J is TRBJ1-4; D is possibly TRBD1 (5 bases). The ends were cut back, 4 bases at V and 7 bases at J, with 13 bases in the middle. The CDR3 has 14 amino acids. Germline V CDR1 and CDR2: SEHNR, FQNEAQ (reference sequence). The chain's CDR3 is CASSCGDRPEKLFF. DNA of the CDR3: TGTGCCAGCAGCTGCGGGGACCGACCTGAAAAACTGTTTTTT.

Worth noting for this clonotype: This may be a read error, as it is one base from a much larger clone. The chain employs TRBV2 and TRBJ2-4; D remains ambiguous. Germline CDR1 is SNHLY and CDR2 is FYNNEI. V lost 8 bases and J lost 13, with 21 bases in between. The CDR3 has 13 residues. In DNA, the CDR3 is TGTGCCAGCGTAAGTGGTTCCACCTACAAGCAGTACTTC. Its translation is CASVSGSTYKQYF.

This clonotype was seen at least ten times. The chain recombines TRBV20-1 with TRBJ2-7; 8 positions agree with TRBD1. With V trimmed by 3 bases and J by 3 bases, 10 bases remained unmatched. The CDR3 is 15 residues long. Looked up from germline, CDR1 is DFQATT and CDR2 is SNEGSKA (reference sequence). CDR3 in amino acids: CSASPIVQGDYEQYF. Here the CDR3 DNA reads TGCAGTGCTAGCCCAATAGTACAGGGGGACTACGAGCAGTACTTC.

The J gene is TRBJ1-1, the V gene TRBV12-3 or TRBV12-4; TRBD1 is a possible D gene (5 bases). V lost 3 bases, J lost 3 bases, and 8 bases lay in between. CDR3 size: 13 residues. The CDR3 DNA is TGTGCCAGCAGTTTGTGGGGGGACACTGAAGCTTTCTTT. This gives the protein CASSLWGDTEAFF.

As for this clonotype: A read error may explain this, as a much larger clone is one base away. The chain links TRBV30 to TRBJ2-5; 7 bases line up with TRBD2. CDR1 is GTSNPN and CDR2 is SVGIG in the germline V gene (reference sequence). This CDR3 is 14 amino acids long. V shed 5 bases and J 11 bases; nucleotides not matched to a gene: 17. The CDR3: CAWGRTGGYNEQYF. Written as DNA, the CDR3 is TGTGCCTGGGGTCGGACGGGGGGATACAATGAGCAGTACTTC.

This clonotype has ten or more counts. The genes are TRBV7-8 and TRBJ2-3; tentative D call: TRBD2 (6 bases). Germline V gives CDR1 SGHVS, CDR2 FQNEAQ. This CDR3 spans 14 amino acids. The V end was cut by 3 bases, the J end by 4 bases, with 11 bases between. As DNA, the CDR3 is TGTGCCAGCAGCTTGCACAGACTAGCAGATACGCAGTATTTT. Translation: CASSLHRLADTQYF. Variable domain in full (rest from reference TRBV7-8 and TRBJ2-3): GAGVSQSPRYKVAKRGQDVALRCDPISGHVSLFWYQQALGQGPEFLTYFQNEAQLDKSGLPSDRFFAERPEGSVSTLKIQRTQQEDSAVYLCASSLHRLADTQYFGPGTRLTVL.

A remark on this clonotype: A much larger clone sits a single nucleotide away, making a read error possible. The chain couples TRBV29-1 to TRBJ2-7; D not resolved. The CDR3 has 12 residues. Germline CDR1 and CDR2: SQVTM and ANQGSEA. Trimming cost V 7 bases and J 2 bases, with 12 bases left between them. The DNA for the CDR3 is TGCAGCGGTATTCACAGAGCCTACGAGCAGTACTTC. Its protein product is CSGIHRAYEQYF.

The chain carries TRBV5-6 and TRBJ2-1; 12 bases align to TRBD1. CDR3 length: 15 amino acids. The J segment lost 7 bases and the V segment lost 4 bases, leaving 6 bases of the junction unmatched. Germline CDR1 and CDR2: SGHDT and YYEEEE. The CDR3 region is CASSLWDRGLNEQFF. In DNA, the CDR3 is TGTGCCAGCAGCCTGTGGGACAGGGGGCTTAATGAGCAGTTCTTC.